The 30 T cell receptor beta chains below come from one sample, sequenced in a study of a mutant IDH1 vaccine in newly diagnosed glioma. Indicated time point: week 11, during vaccination. The investigators gave 300 ug of mutant IDH1 20-mer peptide in each vaccine dose, together with topical imiquimod. Antigens for these TCRs are unknown. The protocol was immunoSEQ multiplex PCR, while the TCRdb copy is restricted to in-frame clones and leaves out a portion. Seen here are approximately 40,000 clones, 84% observed once, and the top ten hold roughly 2%. Specimen: PBMCs, collected from a glioma patient whose treatment included an IDH1 peptide vaccine. The receptors come from a man aged 35 to 55 with glioma.

The chain couples TRBV5-1 to TRBJ2-3; TRBD1 aligns across 8 bases. After removal of 4 bases from V and 2 bases from J, the junction contained 3 bases not matched to a gene. The CDR3 runs to 14 residues. Germline V gene data show CDR1 as SGHRS and CDR2 as YFSETQ. The CDR3 is CASSPDRVTDTQYF. The CDR3, as DNA: TGCGCCAGCAGCCCGGACAGGGTCACAGATACGCAGTATTTT.

J is TRBJ2-1 and V is TRBV5-1; 7 nucleotides align to TRBD2. The CDR3 is 14 residues long. CDR1 is SGHRS and CDR2 is YFSETQ in the germline V gene. Germline trimming cut 4 bases from V and 13 bases from J; bases unmatched to any gene: 14. The CDR3 loop is CASSTSGALGDQFF. In DNA, the CDR3 is TGCGCCAGCAGCACAAGCGGGGCCCTGGGGGACCAGTTCTTC. The variable domain in full, completed from reference TRBV5-1 and TRBJ2-1, reads KAGVTQTPRYLIKTRGQQVTLSCSPISGHRSVSWYQQTPGQGLQFLFEYFSETQRNKGNFPGRFSGRQFSNSRSEMNVSTLELGDSALYLCASSTSGALGDQFFGPGTRLTVL.

This chain links TRBV2 with TRBJ2-5; D call uncertain. The tail of the sequence fits TRBJ2-7 better, so the J call may be wrong. From germline, CDR1 is SNHLY and CDR2 FYNNEI. This CDR3 comprises 13 residues. DNA of the CDR3: TGTGCCAGCAGTGATGTCGGCCACTACGAGCAGTACTTC. This codes for CASSDVGHYEQYF.

The chain couples TRBV29-1 to TRBJ2-7; D may be TRBD2 (5 bases). CDR3 length: 13 residues. From germline, CDR1 is SQVTM and CDR2 ANQGSEA. The germline V and J ends were trimmed by 4 bases and 0 bases, with 10 bases remaining between them. The CDR3 protein is CSVVASVSYEQYF. DNA for the CDR3: TGCAGCGTTGTAGCGTCCGTCTCCTACGAGCAGTACTTC.

The V and J genes are TRBV5-6 and TRBJ2-3, with D perhaps matching TRBD2 (6 bases). Germline loops: CDR1 SGHDT, CDR2 YYEEEE. This CDR3 region has 14 residues. V lost 1 base, J lost 1 base, and 7 bases lay in between. The CDR3 region is CASSLQRGTDTQYF. DNA for the CDR3: TGTGCCAGCAGCTTGCAGCGGGGCACAGATACGCAGTATTTT.

This rearrangement joins TRBV5-1 to TRBJ1-1; 9 bases line up with TRBD1. This CDR3 is 14 amino acids long. Per the germline V gene, CDR1 is SGHRS and CDR2 is YFSETQ. J was trimmed by 3 bases and V by 4 bases; bases with no gene match: 4. CDR3 in DNA: TGCGCCAGCAGCCAGGGACAGGGTTACACTGAAGCTTTCTTT. Amino acid sequence: CASSQGQGYTEAFF.

V usage is TRBV29-1 and J usage is TRBJ2-3; 12 bases are a match to TRBD2. This CDR3 has 16 residues. V lost 1 base, J lost 5 bases, and 7 bases stayed unmatched. Looked up from germline, CDR1 is SQVTM and CDR2 is ANQGSEA. CDR3 DNA: TGCAGCGTTGAAGGACTAGCGGGAGTGTCTGGAGATACGCAGTATTTT. Translated: CSVEGLAGVSGDTQYF.

V and J are TRBV25-1 and TRBJ2-5; D is perhaps TRBD2 (6 bases). The CDR3 covers 15 residues. The germline CDR1 and CDR2 sequences are MGHDK and SYGVNS. Trimming cost V 4 bases and J 5 bases, with 17 bases left between them. The CDR3 region is CASSVFPGTFETQYF. The CDR3 DNA is TGTGCCAGCAGTGTCTTCCCGGGGACTTTCGAGACCCAGTACTTC. The complete variable domain, with remaining parts taken from reference TRBV25-1 and TRBJ2-5, reads EADIYQTPRYLVIGTGKKITLECSQTMGHDKMYWYQQDPGMELHLIHYSYGVNSTEKGDLSSESTVSRIRTEHFPLTLESARPSHTSQYLCASSVFPGTFETQYFGPGTRLLVL.

This chain joins TRBV4-1 and TRBJ2-3; D ambiguous. CDR1 is MGHRA and CDR2 is YSYEKL in the germline V gene. V lost 0 bases, J lost 0 bases, and 10 bases lay in between. This CDR3 region has 16 residues. Here the CDR3 DNA reads TGCGCCAGCAGCCAAGATTCAGGATGGAGCACAGATACGCAGTATTTT. It encodes CASSQDSGWSTDTQYF.

The chain uses TRBV4-2 and TRBJ2-3; 9 bases are shared with TRBD2. V was pared by 0 bases and J by 6 bases, with 10 bases of the junction left unmatched. CDR3 length equals 17 residues. Per the germline V gene, CDR1 is LGHNA and CDR2 is YNFKEQ. CDR3 residues: CASSQEAAGGLVDTQYF. Here the CDR3 DNA reads TGTGCCAGCAGCCAAGAAGCGGCGGGAGGGCTGGTGGATACGCAGTATTTT.

This clone was observed a few times. The chain has TRBV18 and TRBJ2-1, with a weak D call TRBD1 (6 bases). This CDR3 is 16 amino acids long. CDR1 and CDR2 from the germline V gene are KGHSH and LQKENI. V was trimmed by 6 bases and J by 6 bases, leaving 21 bases between them. The CDR3, as DNA: TGTGCCAGCTCGCGAGATCAGGGGTCTTCACGCAATGAGCAGTTCTTC. Translating gives CASSRDQGSSRNEQFF.

The chain recombines TRBV5-8 with TRBJ1-2; 10 positions match TRBD1. V was clipped by 4 bases and J by 11 bases; unmatched bases: 8. This CDR3 comprises 13 residues. Germline V gene data show CDR1 as SGHTS and CDR2 as YDEGEE. This CDR3 reads CASSRTGQGPYTF. As DNA, the CDR3 is TGTGCCAGCAGCCGCACGGGACAGGGGCCTTACACCTTC.

This clone is a singleton in its sample. The V call is TRBV5-1, the J call TRBJ2-5, with 14 bases lining up with TRBD2. CDR3 length: 18 residues. Trimming took 1 base from V and 5 from J; bases not matched to a gene: 10. From germline, CDR1 is SGHRS and CDR2 YFSETQ. The CDR3 nucleotides read TGCGCCAGCAGCTTGACACTGGGACTAGCGGGAGTGCGGGAGACCCAGTACTTC. As protein: CASSLTLGLAGVRETQYF.

V gene TRBV18 combines with J gene TRBJ2-2; D unclear. With 6 bases removed from V and 1 base from J, the gap between germline ends came to 12 bases. Germline V gene lookup returns CDR1 KGHSH and CDR2 LQKENI. The CDR3 consists of 15 residues. CDR3 coding DNA: TGTGCCAGCTCCCCATTCAGCGAGAACACCGGGGAGCTGTTTTTT. Its translation is CASSPFSENTGELFF. Variable domain in full (rest from reference TRBV18 and TRBJ2-2): NAGVMQNPRHLVRRRGQEARLRCSPMKGHSHVYWYRQLPEEGLKFMVYLQKENIIDESGMPKERFSAEFPKEGPSILRIQQVVRGDSAAYFCASSPFSENTGELFFGEGSRLTVL.

The chain recombines TRBV29-1 with TRBJ2-7; possible D gene TRBD1, 6 bases. CDR3 length: 13 amino acids. Germline V gives CDR1 SQVTM, CDR2 ANQGSEA. Trimming removed 7 bases from V and 7 bases from J, with 20 bases in between. CDR3 protein: CSASGGWSGEQYF. CDR3 nucleotide sequence: TGCAGCGCCAGTGGGGGCTGGTCCGGGGAGCAGTACTTC.

CDR3 loop: CASSLGQQETQYF. In nucleotides, the CDR3 is TGCGCCAGCAGCCTTGGACAGCAAGAGACCCAGTACTTC. The J gene is TRBJ2-5, the V gene TRBV5-1; possible D gene TRBD1, 6 bases. With 4 bases removed from V and 2 bases from J, the gap between germline ends came to 9 bases. Germline V gene data show CDR1 as SGHRS and CDR2 as YFSETQ. The CDR3 extends over 13 amino acids.

The rearrangement links TRBV6-1 to TRBJ1-1, with 7 bases identical to TRBD1. Germline V gene data show CDR1 as MNHNS and CDR2 as SASEGT. After removal of 6 bases from V and 3 bases from J, the junction contained 7 bases not matched to a gene. The CDR3 is made up of 14 amino acids. The CDR3: CASRVGQVDTEAFF. The CDR3 DNA sequence: TGTGCCAGCAGAGTAGGACAGGTTGACACTGAAGCTTTCTTT.

The chain has TRBV4-2 and TRBJ2-5; TRBD2 matches at 13 bases. There are 18 residues in the CDR3. V lost 1 base and J lost 4; bases outside the gene matches: 9. Germline V gene lookup returns CDR1 LGHNA and CDR2 YNFKEQ. CDR3 amino acids: CASSQAPGTSGMGETQYF. The CDR3 DNA is TGTGCCAGCAGCCAAGCTCCCGGGACTAGCGGGATGGGAGAGACCCAGTACTTC.

This rearrangement joins TRBV6-1 to TRBJ2-7; TRBD2 matches 14 bases. J was trimmed by 3 bases and V by 4 bases; bases with no gene match: 5. Germline CDR1 MNHNS, CDR2 SASEGT. This CDR3 has 16 residues. CDR3 loop: CASSGTGTSGSYEQYF. The CDR3 bases are TGTGCCAGCAGTGGTACCGGGACTAGCGGGAGCTACGAGCAGTACTTC.

A single count supports this clone. The chain links TRBV6-5 to TRBJ2-2; TRBD2 aligns across 8 bases. Germline V gene sequence: CDR1 MNHEY, CDR2 SVGAGI. CDR3 length equals 14 residues. V was clipped by 6 bases and J by 6 bases; unmatched bases: 6. CDR3 nucleotides: TGTGCCAGCAGCCGGACTAGCTTCCCCGGGGAGCTGTTTTTT. Amino acids: CASSRTSFPGELFF.

This chain joins TRBV7-9 and TRBJ1-5; 7 positions agree with TRBD1. V was clipped by 4 bases and J by 4 bases; unmatched bases: 7. Germline values: CDR1 SEHNR, CDR2 FQNEAQ (reference sequence). The CDR3 covers 15 residues. The CDR3 loop is CASSSRTGSNQPQHF. For the CDR3, the DNA is TGTGCCAGCAGCTCCCGGACAGGCTCGAATCAGCCCCAGCATTTT. Together with reference TRBV7-9 and TRBJ1-5, the CDR3 gives the full variable domain: DTGVSQNPRHKITKRGQNVTFRCDPISEHNRLYWYRQTLGQGPEFLTYFQNEAQLEKSRLLSDRFSAERPKGSFSTLEIQRTEQGDSAMYLCASSSRTGSNQPQHFGDGTRLSIL.

This chain links TRBV5-1 with TRBJ1-1; D remains ambiguous. The CDR3 totals 14 residues. Germline CDR1 is SGHRS and CDR2 is YFSETQ. The ends were cut back, 0 bases at V and 5 bases at J, with 11 bases in the middle. The CDR3 loop reads CASSLGEVPTEAFF. CDR3 in DNA: TGCGCCAGCAGCTTGGGGGAAGTCCCAACTGAAGCTTTCTTT. Full variable domain (remainder filled in from reference TRBV5-1 and TRBJ1-1): KAGVTQTPRYLIKTRGQQVTLSCSPISGHRSVSWYQQTPGQGLQFLFEYFSETQRNKGNFPGRFSGRQFSNSRSEMNVSTLELGDSALYLCASSLGEVPTEAFFGQGTRLTVV.

This chain joins TRBV19 and TRBJ2-2, with D possibly being TRBD1 or TRBD2 (5 bases each). Trimming removed 0 bases from V and 6 bases from J, with 11 bases in between. CDR1 and CDR2 (germline): LNHDA, SQIVND (reference sequence). The CDR3 is 15 amino acids. For the CDR3, the DNA is TGTGCCAGTAGTATAGACAGGGAGATGTCCGGGGAGCTGTTTTTT. Translating gives CASSIDREMSGELFF.

J is TRBJ2-2 and V is TRBV19, with 9 bases lining up with TRBD2. The germline gives CDR1 LNHDA, CDR2 SQIVND (reference sequence). There are 19 residues in the CDR3. V lost 0 bases, J lost 1 base, and 9 bases stayed unmatched. The CDR3 coding sequence is TGTGCCAGTAGTATAGATAAACTACTAGCGGGCTTGAACACCGGGGAGCTGTTTTTT. Its translation is CASSIDKLLAGLNTGELFF.

V gene TRBV7-9 combines with J gene TRBJ2-1; 8 bases are a match to TRBD2. V trimming: 5 bases; J trimming: 9 bases; junction bases outside the gene matches: 12. CDR3 length: 15 amino acids. Per the germline V gene, CDR1 is SEHNR and CDR2 is FQNEAQ (reference sequence). This chain's CDR3 is CASSPTLAAGVEQFF. The CDR3 DNA reads TGTGCCAGCAGCCCGACGCTGGCAGCGGGAGTTGAGCAGTTCTTC.

This clone was seen more than once but under ten times. The chain employs TRBV9 and TRBJ2-7; a weak D match, TRBD1 (5 bases). Deletions cut 7 bases from V and 3 bases from J, with 14 bases between. The V gene's germline CDR1 is SGDLS and CDR2 YYNGEE. CDR3 length: 13 residues. The chain's CDR3 is CASSTWGDYEQYF. CDR3 nucleotides: TGTGCCAGCTCTACGTGGGGCGACTACGAGCAGTACTTC.

The chain carries TRBV7-7 and TRBJ2-1; 11 nucleotides agree with TRBD2. Germline V CDR1 and CDR2: SSHAT, FNYEAQ (reference sequence). The CDR3 has 16 amino acids. The junction had 7 bases not matched to a gene; V was cut back by 2 bases and J by 7 bases. CDR3 in DNA: TGTGCCAGCAGCTTAACTAGCGGGAGCGGGATGAATGAGCAGTTCTTC. Protein: CASSLTSGSGMNEQFF.

This chain uses TRBV4-3 with TRBJ2-1; TRBD2 aligns across 8 bases. This CDR3 region has 16 residues. Trimming cost V 0 bases and J 8 bases; bases outside gene matches: 9. Germline CDR1 LGHNA, CDR2 YSLEER. This chain's CDR3 is CASSQDRGGRFDEQFF. CDR3 sequence (DNA): TGCGCCAGCAGCCAAGATCGGGGCGGGAGGTTCGATGAGCAGTTCTTC.

This clone has only one observation. The chain is built from TRBV25-1 and TRBJ2-5; TRBD2 aligns across 7 bases. The CDR3 totals 15 residues. Unmatched junction bases numbered 9, after V lost 6 bases and J lost 2 bases. In germline, CDR1 is MGHDK, CDR2 SYGVNS. The CDR3 bases are TGTGCCAGCAGAAAAGCGGGGACTAATCAAGAGACCCAGTACTTC. This codes for CASRKAGTNQETQYF.

The chain carries TRBV18 and TRBJ2-7, with D possibly being TRBD1 or TRBD2 (6 bases each). Deletions cut 6 bases from V and 6 bases from J, with 21 bases between. The CDR3 is made up of 15 amino acids. Germline V gene lookup returns CDR1 KGHSH and CDR2 LQKENI. The chain's CDR3 is CASSPGAGGGLEQYF. CDR3 coding DNA: TGTGCCAGCTCCCCGGGGGCAGGCGGTGGTCTCGAGCAGTACTTC.